The source of this TCR beta chain is a study of cytomegalovirus exposure and HLA in healthy donors. It was with 60 Vbeta and 13 Jbeta primers that the PCR ran. Clones were read by immunoSEQ multiplex PCR, and TCRdb kept only the in-frame ones, dropping some. This table has 90,000 to 110,000 clones, under 85% appearing once. Trimming at V came to 6 bases and at J to 2 bases, leaving 5 bases not matched to a gene. The CDR3 runs to 16 residues. Germline V gene data show CDR1 as SNHLY and CDR2 as FYNNEI. The chain uses TRBV2 and TRBJ2-4, with 12 nucleotides matching TRBD2. What was sequenced was PBMCs. This clonotype was sampled from a woman in her thirties or forties in good health and CMV-seropositive. The CDR3 region is CASRVTSGGSKNIQYF. The CDR3 nucleotides read TGTGCCAGCAGGGTGACTAGCGGGGGCTCCAAAAACATTCAGTACTTC.